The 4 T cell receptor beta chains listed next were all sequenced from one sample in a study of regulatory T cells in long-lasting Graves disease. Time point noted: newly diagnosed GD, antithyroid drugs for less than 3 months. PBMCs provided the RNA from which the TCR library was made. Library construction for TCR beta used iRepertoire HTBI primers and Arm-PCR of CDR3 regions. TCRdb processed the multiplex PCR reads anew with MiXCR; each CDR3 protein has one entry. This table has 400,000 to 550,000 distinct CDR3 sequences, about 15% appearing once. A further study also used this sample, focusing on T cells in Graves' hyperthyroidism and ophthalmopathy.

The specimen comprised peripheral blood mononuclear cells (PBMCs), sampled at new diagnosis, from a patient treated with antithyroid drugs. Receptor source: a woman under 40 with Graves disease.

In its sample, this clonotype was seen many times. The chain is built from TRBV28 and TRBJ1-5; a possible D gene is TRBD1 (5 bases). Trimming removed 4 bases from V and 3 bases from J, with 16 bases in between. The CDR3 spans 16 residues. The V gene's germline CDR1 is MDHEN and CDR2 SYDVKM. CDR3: CASSSWQGVDNQPQHF. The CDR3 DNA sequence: TGTGCCAGCAGTTCATGGCAAGGGGTTGACAATCAGCCCCAGCATTTT.

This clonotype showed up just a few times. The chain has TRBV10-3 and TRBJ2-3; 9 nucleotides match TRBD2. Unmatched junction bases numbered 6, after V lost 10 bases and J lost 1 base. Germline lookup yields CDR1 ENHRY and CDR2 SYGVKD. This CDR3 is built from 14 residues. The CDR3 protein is CASTTSGRTDTQYF. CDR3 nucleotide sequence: TGTGCCAGCACGACTAGCGGTCGCACAGATACGCAGTATTTT.

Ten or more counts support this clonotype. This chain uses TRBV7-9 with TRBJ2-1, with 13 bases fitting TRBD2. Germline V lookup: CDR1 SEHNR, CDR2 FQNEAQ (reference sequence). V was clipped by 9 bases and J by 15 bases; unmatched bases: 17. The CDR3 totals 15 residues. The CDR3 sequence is CASNQGTSGAYGLFF. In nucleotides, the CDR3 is TGTGCCAGTAACCAGGGGACTAGCGGGGCGTACGGTCTGTTCTTC.

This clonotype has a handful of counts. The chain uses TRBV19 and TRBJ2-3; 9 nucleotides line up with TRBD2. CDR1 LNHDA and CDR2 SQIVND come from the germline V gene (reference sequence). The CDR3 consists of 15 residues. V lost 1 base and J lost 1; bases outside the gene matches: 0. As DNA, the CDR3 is TGTGCCAGTAGTATAGTAGCGGGAGGCACAGATACGCAGTATTTT. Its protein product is CASSIVAGGTDTQYF.